This is a list of T cell receptor beta chains from one sample in a study of blood T cell repertoires in COVID-19. The method was immunoSEQ multiplex PCR; TCRdb's version includes in-frame clones alone and lacks a portion of them. The sample has about 400,000 clones, around 87% seen once. The sample consisted of PBMCs or T cells enriched from blood (not recorded which). The receptors originated from a woman aged 25 to 45 with acute COVID-19. The CDR3 runs from the conserved cysteine through the conserved F or W. Each record gives: D gene, V gene, clone size, J gene, CDR3 DNA, CDR3 protein. A D gene is named only where the DNA matches it firmly. Where a row states a size, it is once, few, many or the class of an expanded clone; other rows omit it.

D: TRBD1
V: TRBV6-5
size: .
J: TRBJ1-4
DNA: TGTGCCAGCAGTTACTCGAGAGGGGGCGGAATTGAAAAACTGTTTTTT
CDR3: CASSYSRGGGIEKLFF

D: TRBD2
V: TRBV7-3
size: .
J: TRBJ2-3
DNA: TGTGCCAGCAGCTTAACCCCGACTAGCGGGGGCGGCACAGCTACGCAGTATTTT
CDR3: CASSLTPTSGGGTATQYF

D: .
V: TRBV6-1
size: .
J: TRBJ1-4
DNA: TGTGCCAGCAGTGTAGCAGCCTCGTTGTTTTTT
CDR3: CASSVAASLFF

D: TRBD1
V: TRBV2
size: .
J: TRBJ1-4
DNA: TGTGCCAGCAGGAGGGACAGGGCGCTTGAAAAACTGTTTTTT
CDR3: CASRRDRALEKLFF

D: .
V: TRBV10-2
size: once
J: TRBJ2-1
DNA: TGCGCCAGCACTCCGGGGGGCCTTGGGAATGAGCAGTTCTTC
CDR3: CASTPGGLGNEQFF

D: .
V: TRBV6-6
size: once
J: TRBJ1-1
DNA: TGTGCCAGCCAAATCCCGGGGGGCGAATGGACTGAAGCTTTCTTT
CDR3: CASQIPGGEWTEAFF

D: TRBD1
V: TRBV7-2
size: .
J: TRBJ1-1
DNA: TGTGCCAGCAGCCGGGACAGGGGGCCTACTGAAGCTTTCTTT
CDR3: CASSRDRGPTEAFF

D: TRBD1
V: TRBV24-1
size: .
J: TRBJ1-5
DNA: TGTGCCACCAGCGACAGGGTCTATAGCAATCAGCCCCAGCATTTT
CDR3: CATSDRVYSNQPQHF

D: TRBD1
V: TRBV3-1/TRBV3-2
size: .
J: TRBJ1-1
DNA: TGTGCCAGCAGCCCCCTCGGGGACAGGGAGGACACTGAAGCTTTCTTT
CDR3: CASSPLGDREDTEAFF

D: .
V: TRBV5-1
size: .
J: TRBJ1-2
DNA: TGCGCCAGCAGCTCGGACGCGGGGGGCTATGGCTACACCTTC
CDR3: CASSSDAGGYGYTF

D: TRBD1
V: TRBV6-6
size: .
J: TRBJ2-7
DNA: TGTGCCACCATTAGGGGGCAGGGTAGCTTCAACGAGCAGTACTTC
CDR3: CATIRGQGSFNEQYF

D: TRBD1
V: TRBV9
size: .
J: TRBJ2-1
DNA: TGTGCCAGCAGCCCAAGCGGCGGACAGGGATACAATGAGCAGTTCTTC
CDR3: CASSPSGGQGYNEQFF

D: .
V: TRBV5-1
size: once
J: TRBJ2-2
DNA: TGCGCCAGCAGCTTGGCCGCACAGCCCACCGGGGAGCTGTTTTTT
CDR3: CASSLAAQPTGELFF

D: TRBD1
V: TRBV7-8
size: .
J: TRBJ2-3
DNA: TGTGCCAGCAGCTTCCTTCTATGGGGCAGGGGGTTGGACACAGATACGCAGTATTTT
CDR3: CASSFLLWGRGLDTDTQYF

D: .
V: TRBV2
size: .
J: TRBJ2-1
DNA: TGTGCCAGCAGTGTAGGGGGGGCTGGTGAGCAGTTCTTC
CDR3: CASSVGGAGEQFF

D: .
V: TRBV6-2/TRBV6-3
size: .
J: TRBJ2-2
DNA: TGTGCCAGCAGTTACCCGCCCGGGGAGGAAAACACCGGGGAGCTGTTTTTT
CDR3: CASSYPPGEENTGELFF

D: TRBD2
V: TRBV18
size: .
J: TRBJ2-3
DNA: TGTGCCAGCTCACCAGTCGGGGGGGCTACAGATACGCAGTATTTT
CDR3: CASSPVGGATDTQYF

D: .
V: TRBV10-3
size: .
J: TRBJ1-1
DNA: TGTGCCATCAGGACAGTGAACACTGAAGCTTTCTTT
CDR3: CAIRTVNTEAFF

D: TRBD2
V: TRBV5-4
size: .
J: TRBJ2-1
DNA: TGTGCCAGCAGCTTGGCCTCGGGGGGTGGGTCCTACAATGAGCAGTTCTTC
CDR3: CASSLASGGGSYNEQFF

D: .
V: TRBV9
size: .
J: TRBJ1-5
DNA: TGTGCCAGCAGCGTAGTTAGGGAGACCAGCAATCAGCCCCAGCATTTT
CDR3: CASSVVRETSNQPQHF

D: TRBD2
V: TRBV4-2
size: .
J: TRBJ2-7
DNA: TGTGCCAGCAGCCAAGACCGATTTGCGGGACTAGCGGAGGAACCCTCCTACGAGCAGTACTTC
CDR3: CASSQDRFAGLAEEPSYEQYF

D: TRBD1
V: TRBV3-1/TRBV3-2
size: .
J: TRBJ1-1
DNA: TGTGCCAGCAGCCAAGCGAGGACAGGACGAAACACTGAAGCTTTCTTT
CDR3: CASSQARTGRNTEAFF

D: TRBD1
V: TRBV6-5
size: .
J: TRBJ1-5
DNA: TGTGCCAGCAGTTCTACAGGGGCCCCGGATCAGCCCCAGCATTTT
CDR3: CASSSTGAPDQPQHF

D: TRBD1
V: TRBV6-6
size: few
J: TRBJ1-1
DNA: TGTGCCACAGACGGGACAGGGGGCACTGAAGCTTTCTTT
CDR3: CATDGTGGTEAFF

D: .
V: TRBV13
size: .
J: TRBJ2-3
DNA: TGTGCCAGCAGCTTATTTCGCGGGGATACGCAGTATTTT
CDR3: CASSLFRGDTQYF

D: .
V: TRBV5-1
size: .
J: TRBJ1-3
DNA: TGCGCCAGCAAGGGATCAGGGGTTGGAAACACCATATATTTT
CDR3: CASKGSGVGNTIYF

D: .
V: TRBV7-9
size: .
J: TRBJ2-7
DNA: TGTGCCACCCAGTCGGGGGATGACTCCTACGAGCAGTACTTC
CDR3: CATQSGDDSYEQYF

D: .
V: TRBV19
size: .
J: TRBJ1-1
DNA: TGTGCCAGTAAGCCCCTCGTGGGGCGGAACACTGAAGCTTTCTTT
CDR3: CASKPLVGRNTEAFF

D: TRBD2
V: TRBV10-3
size: .
J: TRBJ2-7
DNA: TGTGCCTCCGGAGGGACTAGTTCTTCCTACGAGCAGTACTTC
CDR3: CASGGTSSSYEQYF

D: .
V: TRBV3-1/TRBV3-2
size: .
J: TRBJ2-3
DNA: TGTGCCAGCAGCCACCCGCCAGACTACTTAAGCACAGATACGCAGTATTTT
CDR3: CASSHPPDYLSTDTQYF

D: TRBD1
V: TRBV10-2
size: .
J: TRBJ1-1
DNA: TGCGCCAGCAGTTCCGGGACAGGGTTTGTTTTCTTT
CDR3: CASSSGTGFVFF

D: .
V: TRBV7-8
size: .
J: TRBJ1-1
DNA: TGTGCCAGCAGCCCATCCCCCACTGAAGCTTTCTTT
CDR3: CASSPSPTEAFF

D: .
V: TRBV21-1
size: .
J: TRBJ1-2
DNA: TGTGCCAGCAGCATAGAAAGGGACAGGGGGGGAAATGGCTACACCTTC
CDR3: CASSIERDRGGNGYTF

D: .
V: TRBV24-1
size: many
J: TRBJ1-3
DNA: TGTGCCACCAGTGAACTCAGGGCGGACACCATATATTTT
CDR3: CATSELRADTIYF

D: .
V: TRBV27
size: .
J: TRBJ1-4
DNA: TGTGCCAGCAGTCCTCGGGCGGGTGAAAAACTGTTTTTT
CDR3: CASSPRAGEKLFF

D: TRBD2
V: TRBV9
size: .
J: TRBJ2-2
DNA: TGTGCCAGCAGCGTAGGCAGCGGGGTCTTTGCTGGGGAGCTGTTTTTT
CDR3: CASSVGSGVFAGELFF

D: TRBD2
V: TRBV10-3
size: .
J: TRBJ2-3
DNA: TGTGCCATCAGTGAGGGACTAGCGGGGGCCACAGATACGCAGTATTTT
CDR3: CAISEGLAGATDTQYF

D: .
V: TRBV4-3
size: .
J: TRBJ1-1
DNA: TGCGCCAGCAGCCAAGGGGGCAGGGAAGCTTTCTTT
CDR3: CASSQGGREAFF

D: .
V: TRBV29-1
size: .
J: TRBJ1-3
DNA: TGCAGCGTTCAGGGTATCACATCTGGAAACACCATATATTTT
CDR3: CSVQGITSGNTIYF

D: .
V: TRBV15
size: .
J: TRBJ1-2
DNA: TGTGCCACCAGCATGATCAGGACAGAGCACATCGGCTACACCTTC
CDR3: CATSMIRTEHIGYTF

D: .
V: TRBV3-1/TRBV3-2
size: .
J: TRBJ1-1
DNA: TGTGCCAGCAGCCTATCGGACAGAGCCACTGAAGCTTTCTTT
CDR3: CASSLSDRATEAFF

D: TRBD1
V: TRBV30
size: .
J: TRBJ2-3
DNA: TGTGCCTGGAGCGAGGATCGACAGGGCAAAGATACGCAGTATTTT
CDR3: CAWSEDRQGKDTQYF

D: .
V: TRBV19
size: .
J: TRBJ1-1
DNA: TGTGCCAGTAGTATCGCGACAGTAATGAACACTGAAGCTTTCTTT
CDR3: CASSIATVMNTEAFF

D: .
V: TRBV2
size: .
J: TRBJ1-1
DNA: TGTGCCAGCAGCCTACAGGGGAACACTGAAGCTTTCTTT
CDR3: CASSLQGNTEAFF

D: .
V: TRBV29-1
size: .
J: TRBJ1-3
DNA: TGCAGCGTTGTCGGTTCCTATTCCTCTGGAAACACCATATATTTT
CDR3: CSVVGSYSSGNTIYF

D: .
V: TRBV18
size: .
J: TRBJ1-1
DNA: TGTGCCAGCTCACTCATAGGACGGGAGAACACTGAAGCTTTCTTT
CDR3: CASSLIGRENTEAFF

D: TRBD1
V: TRBV6-5
size: .
J: TRBJ2-7
DNA: TGTGCCAGCAGGGGACAGGGGAGGGGAACTTACGAGCAGTACTTC
CDR3: CASRGQGRGTYEQYF

D: .
V: TRBV19
size: once
J: TRBJ2-3
DNA: TGTGCCAGGCGGTCTCTAAGAAGCACAGATACGCAGTATTTT
CDR3: CARRSLRSTDTQYF

D: .
V: TRBV5-1
size: .
J: TRBJ2-5
DNA: TGCGCCAGCGACCTTTTCGGGGGTCCACAAGAGACCCAGTACTTC
CDR3: CASDLFGGPQETQYF

D: TRBD1
V: TRBV7-2
size: once
J: TRBJ1-2
DNA: TGTGCCAGCAGCTTAGGAGGGACAGGGGGTTGGGGCTACACCTTC
CDR3: CASSLGGTGGWGYTF

D: .
V: TRBV3-1/TRBV3-2
size: .
J: TRBJ1-6
DNA: TGTGCCAGCAGCGTATTCATACATCATAATTCACCCCTCCACTTT
CDR3: CASSVFIHHNSPLHF

D: TRBD1
V: TRBV5-1
size: .
J: TRBJ1-6
DNA: TGCGCCAGCAGCGTGACAGGGTCCGATTCACCCCTCCACTTT
CDR3: CASSVTGSDSPLHF

D: .
V: TRBV6-5
size: .
J: TRBJ2-2
DNA: TGTGCCAGCAGATCATCCGGGACACTCACCGGGGAGCTGTTTTTT
CDR3: CASRSSGTLTGELFF

D: .
V: TRBV5-4
size: few
J: TRBJ1-6
DNA: TGTGCCAGCAGTCAGTACGGACAGCTCCCTTCACCCCTCCACTTT
CDR3: CASSQYGQLPSPLHF

D: .
V: TRBV19
size: .
J: TRBJ1-4
DNA: TGTGCCAGTCAGATCGTCCCTAATGAAAAACTGTTTTTT
CDR3: CASQIVPNEKLFF